The TCR beta chain under discussion was sequenced for a study of T cells in localized non-small cell lung cancer. V was trimmed by 1 base and J by 5 bases, leaving 5 bases between them. The CDR3 loop spans 12 amino acids. CDR1 is SGHVS and CDR2 is FQNEAQ in the germline V gene. Using immunoSEQ multiplex PCR, the repertoire was profiled, and TCRdb retains in-frame clones only, with some absent. This sample yields over 20,000 clones, of which over 70% are seen a single time; 9.5% to 10% belongs to the top ten. The receptor comes from a man between 35 and 75 years old with stage III squamous cell lung carcinoma. This specimen was peripheral blood, taken before any cancer treatment. The chain recombines TRBV7-8 with TRBJ2-5; D is unclear. The CDR3 bases are TGTGCCAGCAGCTTAGTCGGGGAGACCCAGTACTTC. It codes for CASSLVGETQYF.